This entry concerns a single T cell receptor (beta chain). Here immunoSEQ multiplex PCR was the method, and the copy in TCRdb shows in-frame clones only, minus some. The sample lists fewer than 150,000 clones, around 91% occurring once. The data originate from a study of T cell responses to AZD1222 COVID-19 vaccine. This CDR3 contains 14 residues. Germline trimming cut 7 bases from V and 2 bases from J; bases unmatched to any gene: 4. CDR1 and CDR2 from the germline V gene are MNHNY and SVGAGI (reference sequence). The chain combines TRBV6-6 with TRBJ1-5; 8 nucleotides agree with TRBD1. Here the sequenced sample was peripheral blood, taken 28 days after the second AZD1222 dose. The TCR was taken from an adult who received the AZD1222 COVID-19 vaccine. The CDR3 sequence is CASTVQGGNQPQHF. In DNA, the CDR3 is TGTGCCAGCACCGTACAGGGGGGCAATCAGCCCCAGCATTTT.